This T cell receptor beta chain was found in a study of T cells after yellow fever vaccination. Production of TCR cDNA was by 5'RACE template switching, which also added a universal primer site and UMIs. TCRdb re-analysed the 5' RACE reads in MiXCR, keeping a single row per CDR3 protein. Of about 170,000 distinct CDR3 sequences in the sample, approximately 9.9% were seen once. Study findings and constraints: The appearance of a small share of clonotypes in both CD4 and CD8 compartments was observed. Most clones from primary vaccination were detected again post-booster (around 96% CD4, around 90% CD8).

This clonotype appeared a few times. The antigen is undetermined. Germline assignment: CDR1 SQVTM and CDR2 ANQGSEA. The ends were cut back, 5 bases at V and 1 base at J, with 11 bases in the middle. There are 14 residues in the CDR3. The sequencing here drew on CD8+ T cells sorted from PBMCs, taken 15 days after the yellow fever booster vaccination. This chain uses TRBV29-1 with TRBJ2-2; D remains unclear. The clonotype originates from a man in his late teens or twenties who received the YFV17D yellow fever vaccine. CDR3 residues: CSVYEVMNTGELFF. CDR3 nucleotides: TGCAGCGTTTATGAGGTTATGAACACCGGGGAGCTGTTTTTT.